This note documents a single TCR beta chain sequence. Its antigen is not identified. The sample originates from a study of post-analysis software for immune sequencing data. Study at large: The disease courses covered relapsing-remitting, secondary progressive and progressive-relapsing multiple sclerosis. General study results and limits: Among a few TRBV segments more frequent in patients than controls were TRBV5-6, TRBV5-1 and TRBV20-1. By F measure, samples from a shared preparation batch strongly co-clustered. Diversity measured as normalized Chao1 was significantly lower in multiple sclerosis patients than in controls.

V dropped 1 base and J dropped 9 bases, with 10 bases sitting between them. The CDR3 sequence is 13 residues long. Prepared libraries of TCR beta cDNA carried unique molecular identifiers. T cells, roughly 0.9 to 11 million of them, yielded 500,000 to 600,000 cDNA molecules. TCRdb analysed the PCR reads with MiXCR anew, one entry per CDR3 protein. The repertoire holds about half a million distinct CDR3 sequences, with approximately 34% as singletons. Sequencing input: blood. This TCR was recovered from a girl between 2 and 17 years old with multiple sclerosis. The V call is TRBV12-3 or TRBV12-4, the J call TRBJ2-1; tentatively, D is TRBD1 or TRBD2 (5 bases each). The CDR3 coding sequence is TGTGCCAGCAGTTTAGAACCGAGGGGTGAGCAGTTCTTC. Translated, it gives CASSLEPRGEQFF.